The clone carrying this T cell receptor (beta chain) was found a few times. The antigen remains undetermined. MiXCR was run by TCRdb on the reads, yielding one entry per CDR3 protein. The table includes 230,000 or so distinct CDR3 sequences, about 40% detected once. This specimen comes from a study of T cell repertoires in cytomegalovirus infection. About the research overall: Recently described HLA-C-restricted plus well-studied HLA-B-restricted CMV epitopes were used. Public TCR beta signatures were indicative of both CMV infection and a matching HLA type.

CDR3 length equals 14 residues. Germline trimming cut 5 bases from V and 4 bases from J; bases unmatched to any gene: 5. Study outcomes and limitations: Cumulative public TCR beta family frequency identified CMV carriers with the relevant HLA. HLA-C-restricted, CMV-specific TCR beta clonotypes were dominant ex vivo.

The chain has TRBV12-3 or TRBV12-4 and TRBJ1-1; 9 nucleotides match TRBD1. The sample here was CD8+ T cells from cultured PBMCs, taken from culture after CMV antigen stimulation. This clonotype was sampled from a human donor in good health (CMV status not recorded). Some clones in this sample may be carry-over from other donors' samples. For the CDR3, the DNA is TGTGCCAGCAGTCCAGGACAGGGGTCCACTGAAGCTTTCTTT. This translates into CASSPGQGSTEAFF.